This T cell receptor beta chain was retrieved from a study of blood T cell repertoires in COVID-19. Study details: The United States, Italy and Spain supplied acute and convalescent COVID-19 samples. Nucleic acid was either cDNA or gDNA, and it came from T cells, B-cell-depleted T cells, or PBMCs.

The table came from immunoSEQ multiplex PCR; TCRdb's copy has only in-frame clones and leaves some out. In the table there are some 330,000 clones, roughly nine tenths of which are singletons. The CDR3 contains 14 residues. The V gene's germline CDR1 is MDHEN and CDR2 SYDVKM. Trimming took 7 bases from V and 1 from J, leaving 13 bases between them. Cohort placement rested on clinical history that participants reported themselves. Cohort 3 recovery required two negative PCRs, clearance, or symptom resolution. The V and J genes are TRBV28 and TRBJ1-1; D is possibly TRBD1 (5 bases). The specimen sequenced was PBMCs or T cells enriched from blood (not recorded which). The TCR sequence derives from a young woman who had recovered from COVID-19. The CDR3 protein is CASTLLGGNTEAFF. The CDR3 DNA sequence: TGTGCCAGCACCCTACTGGGGGGGAACACTGAAGCTTTCTTT.